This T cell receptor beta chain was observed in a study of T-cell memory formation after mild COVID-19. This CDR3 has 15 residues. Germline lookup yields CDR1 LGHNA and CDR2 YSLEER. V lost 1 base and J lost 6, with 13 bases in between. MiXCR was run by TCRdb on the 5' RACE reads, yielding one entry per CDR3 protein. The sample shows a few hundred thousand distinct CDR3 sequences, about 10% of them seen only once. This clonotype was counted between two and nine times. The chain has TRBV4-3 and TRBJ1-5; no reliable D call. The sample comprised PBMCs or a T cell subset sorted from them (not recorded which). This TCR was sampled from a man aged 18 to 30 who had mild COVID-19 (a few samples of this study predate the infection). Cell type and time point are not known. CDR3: CASSQGFFVGQPQHF. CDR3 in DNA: TGCGCCAGCAGCCAAGGTTTCTTCGTGGGTCAGCCCCAGCATTTT.